The sequence of this TCR beta chain was determined in a study of cytomegalovirus exposure and HLA in healthy donors. Overall study: In terms of ancestry, the Caucasian-associated cluster contained around four fifths of the approximately 400 genotyped donors. Study observations and caveats: It has been reported that TCR beta sequences accurately predicted the HLA-A and HLA-B alleles of most subjects. Later analysis associated a missense DCLRE1C variant with TCR beta V- and J-gene trimming. Some TCR beta chains (around 160 of them) were listed as cytomegalovirus-associated.

The CDR3 covers 12 residues. Germline CDR1 is KGHSH and CDR2 is LQKENI. V gave up 3 bases and J gave up 9 bases, with 9 bases separating them. As to this clone: Its antigen remains unidentified.

The PCR ran on 60 Vbeta and 13 Jbeta primers. Data came from immunoSEQ multiplex PCR; TCRdb stores just in-frame clones and leaves some out. The sample holds 150,000 to 200,000 clones, about 72% seen once. V gene TRBV18 combines with J gene TRBJ2-1; D is possibly TRBD1 (6 bases). The material sequenced was PBMCs. This sequence was found in a human donor in good health. Here the CDR3 reads CASSPRGFEQFF. CDR3 sequence (DNA): TGTGCCAGCTCACCCAGGGGTTTTGAGCAGTTCTTC.